These 13 T cell receptor beta chains were all obtained from the same sample, sequenced in a study of graft-versus-host responses after intestinal transplantation. Here immunoSEQ multiplex PCR was the method, and the copy in TCRdb shows in-frame clones only, minus some. The sample has about 120,000 clones, around 94% seen once. No antigen has been identified for these receptors. The specimen comprised unstimulated CD8+ T cells sorted from spleen or lymph node cells, sampled before transplant. These receptors all come from a human donor who was the organ donor for an intestinal transplant.

CDR3 protein: CASSYFPRNTEAFF. Here the CDR3 DNA reads TGTGCCAGCAGTTACTTTCCCCGGAACACTGAAGCTTTCTTT. The J gene is TRBJ1-1, the V gene TRBV6-6; D is ambiguous. Germline CDR1 is MNHNY and CDR2 is SVGAGI (reference sequence). The CDR3 contains 14 residues. Between the trimmed V and J ends, which lost 1 base and 1 base, there was a span of 7 bases.

As concerns this clone: This specimen includes other DNA sequences encoding the same CDR3. This chain joins TRBV19 and TRBJ1-1; 9 positions match TRBD1. CDR3 length equals 13 residues. Unmatched junction bases numbered 1, after V lost 3 bases and J lost 5 bases. Germline CDR1 is LNHDA and CDR2 is SQIVND (reference sequence). CDR3 amino acids: CASSMTGGTEAFF. In DNA, the CDR3 is TGTGCCAGTAGTATGACAGGGGGTACTGAAGCTTTCTTT.

The CDR3 reads CATSRDSSNTEAFF. In nucleotides, the CDR3 is TGTGCCACCAGCAGAGATTCTTCTAACACTGAAGCTTTCTTT. The rearrangement links TRBV15 to TRBJ1-1; D unclear. The CDR3 is 14 residues long. Germline lookup yields CDR1 LNHNV and CDR2 YYDKDF (reference sequence). The ends were cut back, 0 bases at V and 2 bases at J, with 7 bases in the middle.

The chain is built from TRBV6-6 and TRBJ2-1, with a tentative D call TRBD1 (5 bases). From germline, CDR1 is MNHNY and CDR2 SVGAGI (reference sequence). CDR3 length: 14 residues. The V gene lost 1 base and the J gene lost 8 bases, with 12 bases spanning the gap. Written as DNA, the CDR3 is TGTGCCAGCAGTTACTTCAACAGGCCCGATGAGCAGTTCTTC. Translated, it gives CASSYFNRPDEQFF.

V gene TRBV2 combines with J gene TRBJ1-2, with 8 bases matching TRBD1. Germline assignment: CDR1 SNHLY and CDR2 FYNNEI. The trim removed 10 bases at V and 5 bases at J, leaving 9 bases unmatched. The CDR3 is 13 amino acids. The DNA for the CDR3 is TGTGCCATAGTGGGAGACAGGGGTTATGGCTACACCTTC. Translation gives CAIVGDRGYGYTF.

The chain recombines TRBV6-5 with TRBJ2-3, with a tentative D call TRBD2 (6 bases). The CDR3 extends over 15 amino acids. Trimming removed 7 bases from V and 5 bases from J, with 19 bases in between. The germline V gene has CDR1 MNHEY and CDR2 SVGAGI. This CDR3 reads CASTQSVWGEDTQYF. The CDR3 coding sequence is TGTGCCAGCACCCAGTCAGTGTGGGGGGAAGATACGCAGTATTTT.

V is TRBV4-1 and J is TRBJ2-7; D assignment may be TRBD1 or TRBD2 (6 bases each). Trimming shortened V by 5 bases and J by 7 bases, and 18 bases separated the two germline ends. Germline V CDR1 and CDR2: MGHRA, YSYEKL. The CDR3 is 14 residues long. This CDR3 reads CASSGEPGAREQYF. In nucleotides, the CDR3 is TGCGCCAGCAGCGGAGAACCGGGGGCGCGGGAGCAGTACTTC.

The genes are TRBV10-3 and TRBJ1-1; D perhaps matches TRBD1 (6 bases). The CDR3 loop spans 13 amino acids. With 7 bases removed from V and 8 bases from J, the gap between germline ends came to 17 bases. Germline V gene data show CDR1 as ENHRY and CDR2 as SYGVKD. Written as DNA, the CDR3 is TGTGCCATCACTTGGACCCGGGGGCCCGAAGCTTTCTTT. Translation: CAITWTRGPEAFF.

The chain has TRBV7-9 and TRBJ2-5; TRBD2 might be the D (5 bases). CDR1 is SEHNR, CDR2 FQNEAQ, per germline (reference sequence). CDR3 size: 13 residues. Between the trimmed V and J ends, which lost 5 bases and 2 bases, there was a span of 9 bases. CDR3: CASSPRTQETQYF. The CDR3 DNA reads as TGTGCCAGCAGCCCACGGACTCAAGAGACCCAGTACTTC.

This rearrangement joins TRBV7-2 to TRBJ2-3; 12 bases line up with TRBD2. CDR3 length equals 15 residues. Germline lookup yields CDR1 SGHTA and CDR2 FQGNSA. The V gene end was trimmed by 4 bases and the J gene end by 4 bases; junction bases not matched to a gene: 3. CDR3 sequence: CASSSSGRAPDTQYF. The CDR3, as DNA: TGTGCCAGCAGCTCTAGCGGGAGGGCCCCAGATACGCAGTATTTT.

J is TRBJ2-4 and V is TRBV5-6, with D possibly called TRBD1 or TRBD2 (6 bases each). The germline V gene encodes CDR1 SGHDT and CDR2 YYEEEE. V shed 4 bases and J shed 0 bases, with 20 bases lying between them. The CDR3 sequence is 18 residues long. Here the CDR3 reads CASSLYLGGFLAKNIQYF. The CDR3 DNA sequence: TGTGCCAGCAGCCTATACCTGGGGGGCTTTCTAGCCAAAAACATTCAGTACTTC.

The genes are TRBV30 and TRBJ1-5; D gene uncertain. Germline lookup yields CDR1 GTSNPN and CDR2 SVGIG (reference sequence). Trimming took off 0 bases at V and 3 bases at J, with 9 bases between the two ends. The CDR3 is made up of 14 amino acids. DNA of the CDR3: TGTGCCTGGAGTGTAGAGAGAAACAATCAGCCCCAGCATTTT. It yields the protein CAWSVERNNQPQHF.

The chain employs TRBV4-1 and TRBJ1-1; no definite D call. The CDR3 has 14 amino acids. Trimming took 3 bases from V and 2 from J, leaving 10 bases between them. CDR1 and CDR2 (germline): MGHRA, YSYEKL. The chain's CDR3 is CASSQFPRNTEAFF. The CDR3 nucleotides are TGCGCCAGCAGCCAGTTTCCAAGAAACACTGAAGCTTTCTTT.